A single T cell receptor (beta chain) is shown here with its context. Its antigen is undetermined. The source of the sample is a study of T-cell memory formation after mild COVID-19. One entry per CDR3 protein results from TCRdb running MiXCR on the 5' RACE reads. The sample has 550,000 to 650,000 distinct CDR3 sequences, 17% seen once. The study, taken as a whole, reports: CD4/CD8 balance characterized clones contracting day 15 to 85, and CD4+ skew characterized later expanders.

Germline assignment: CDR1 DFQATT and CDR2 SNEGSKA (reference sequence). After removal of 1 base from V and 0 bases from J, the junction contained 5 bases not matched to a gene. The CDR3 length is 15 residues. Sequencing was carried out using PBMCs or a T cell subset sorted from them (not recorded which). The receptor was isolated from an adult woman who had mild COVID-19 (a few samples of this study predate the infection). Cell type and time point are not known. The chain carries TRBV20-1 and TRBJ1-2; 7 bases fit TRBD1. The CDR3 nucleotides read TGCAGTGCTAGAGGGTCCGGGACAGCTAACTATGGCTACACCTTC. Protein product: CSARGSGTANYGYTF.